A selection of T cell receptor beta chains follows, all from one sample in a study of blood T cell repertoires in COVID-19. Clones were read by immunoSEQ multiplex PCR, and TCRdb kept only the in-frame ones, dropping some. The sample records tens of thousands of clones, 82% being singletons. The sequenced material came from peripheral blood. All receptors come from an elderly man with active COVID-19. Each CDR3 is given without its conserved first and last residue. D genes are given only for firm matches.

d_call: TRBD2
j_call: TRBJ2-3
v_call: TRBV7-9
cdr3_aa: ASSSREGLTDTQY

d_call: TRBD1
j_call: TRBJ1-1
v_call: TRBV19
cdr3_aa: ASSVTGLNTEAF

d_call: -
j_call: TRBJ2-3
v_call: TRBV2
cdr3_aa: ASSVKDTQY

d_call: -
j_call: TRBJ2-5
v_call: TRBV11-3
cdr3_aa: ASSFGGAGQQETQY

d_call: -
j_call: TRBJ1-6
v_call: TRBV4-2
cdr3_aa: ASSQDPGTSNSPLH

d_call: -
j_call: TRBJ1-1
v_call: TRBV12-3/TRBV12-4
cdr3_aa: ASRRQDNTEAF

d_call: TRBD1
j_call: TRBJ1-1
v_call: TRBV19
cdr3_aa: ASSFRTGRTEAF

d_call: TRBD2
j_call: TRBJ2-1
v_call: TRBV24-1
cdr3_aa: ATSDFSRVAGGPHEQF

d_call: TRBD1
j_call: TRBJ1-2
v_call: TRBV4-3
cdr3_aa: ASSQDGQGRPYT

d_call: TRBD2
j_call: TRBJ2-7
v_call: TRBV28
cdr3_aa: ASSFSGSGGEQY

d_call: TRBD2
j_call: TRBJ2-1
v_call: TRBV5-4
cdr3_aa: ASSSKRTSGGGNEQF

d_call: -
j_call: TRBJ1-5
v_call: TRBV5-8
cdr3_aa: ASSLGGRGNQPQH

d_call: -
j_call: TRBJ2-1
v_call: TRBV7-9
cdr3_aa: ASSEQGVIYNEQF

d_call: TRBD2
j_call: TRBJ2-7
v_call: TRBV3-1/TRBV3-2
cdr3_aa: ASSRAGRALAYEQY

d_call: TRBD1
j_call: TRBJ2-7
v_call: TRBV7-2
cdr3_aa: ASRPPGQVNEQY

d_call: TRBD1
j_call: TRBJ2-1
v_call: TRBV7-2
cdr3_aa: ASSSPRAGGRGQF

d_call: TRBD1
j_call: TRBJ2-1
v_call: TRBV28
cdr3_aa: AGGQGDHNEQF

d_call: TRBD1
j_call: TRBJ1-2
v_call: TRBV19
cdr3_aa: ASSTTGTGYLGYT

d_call: TRBD2
j_call: TRBJ2-7
v_call: TRBV28
cdr3_aa: ASSLAGGDEQY

d_call: TRBD2
j_call: TRBJ2-3
v_call: TRBV19
cdr3_aa: ASSVGAGGPTDTQY

d_call: -
j_call: TRBJ1-2
v_call: TRBV28
cdr3_aa: ASSFIIGGFYGYT

d_call: TRBD2
j_call: TRBJ2-1
v_call: TRBV7-9
cdr3_aa: ASSPGLADDGKF

d_call: -
j_call: TRBJ2-3
v_call: TRBV7-2
cdr3_aa: ASSLVVMQADTQY

d_call: -
j_call: TRBJ1-2
v_call: TRBV6-2/TRBV6-3
cdr3_aa: ASSSTEAGYGYT

d_call: -
j_call: TRBJ1-1
v_call: TRBV7-8
cdr3_aa: ASSAQGMNTEAF

d_call: -
j_call: TRBJ2-3
v_call: TRBV24-1
cdr3_aa: ATSDPKATDTQY

d_call: TRBD1
j_call: TRBJ1-3
v_call: TRBV7-6
cdr3_aa: ASSARQGAGGNTIY

d_call: -
j_call: TRBJ2-1
v_call: TRBV27
cdr3_aa: ASSLMRGNEQF

d_call: TRBD1
j_call: TRBJ1-5
v_call: TRBV19
cdr3_aa: ASSPRDRSNQPQH

d_call: TRBD2
j_call: TRBJ2-5
v_call: TRBV11-2
cdr3_aa: ASSVGTSGEETQY

d_call: TRBD1
j_call: TRBJ1-5
v_call: TRBV7-8
cdr3_aa: ASSFSGTANQPQH

d_call: -
j_call: TRBJ2-7
v_call: TRBV6-5
cdr3_aa: ASSRKPGLPHEQY

d_call: -
j_call: TRBJ1-2
v_call: TRBV11-2
cdr3_aa: ASSPSRGGRRGYT

d_call: -
j_call: TRBJ1-4
v_call: TRBV12-3/TRBV12-4
cdr3_aa: ASSGVNEKLF

d_call: TRBD2
j_call: TRBJ2-3
v_call: TRBV5-4
cdr3_aa: ASRNSGGPTDTQY

d_call: TRBD2
j_call: TRBJ2-5
v_call: TRBV7-6
cdr3_aa: ASSPSTSGIETQY

d_call: TRBD2
j_call: TRBJ2-3
v_call: TRBV7-8
cdr3_aa: ASKDSGRTPSTDTQY

d_call: TRBD2
j_call: TRBJ2-3
v_call: TRBV11-2
cdr3_aa: ASSLGTGGASRDTQY